The clone carrying this TCR beta chain was found many times. This sample was taken from a study of regulatory T cells in long-lasting Graves disease. The CDR3 length is 14 residues. V was trimmed by 1 base and J by 5 bases, leaving 9 bases between them. Germline-derived CDR1 and CDR2 are SGHAT and FQNNGV. Building of the TCR beta libraries involved iRepertoire HTBI primers and Arm-PCR of CDR3 regions. In TCRdb, the multiplex PCR reads were re-called with MiXCR into one record per CDR3 protein. The table lists 250,000 to 400,000 distinct CDR3 sequences, about 20% of them singletons. Time point described: newly diagnosed GD, antithyroid drugs for less than 3 months. The TCR library was made from RNA extracted from PBMCs.

The chain has TRBV11-2 and TRBJ1-5; D might be TRBD1 (5 bases). Source: peripheral blood mononuclear cells (PBMCs), taken at new diagnosis, from a patient treated with antithyroid drugs. The TCR sequence derives from a female donor with Graves disease. The CDR3 loop reads CASSLGQSHQPQHF. The CDR3 region has the DNA TGTGCCAGCAGCTTAGGACAGAGTCATCAGCCCCAGCATTTT.